The next 21 T cell receptor beta chains were all read from a single sample in a study of T cell responses to AZD1222 COVID-19 vaccine (dated by TCRdb to the early 2020s). The label giving this sample's time point can be read as: baseline before first vaccination. Library creation used the immunoSEQ multiplex PCR assay. What TCRdb holds here is the immuneACCESS table cut down to in-frame rearrangements. Part of the clones is not present; checked against another copy, under half of the missing clones reflect an unresolved V gene, and the others are unexplained. The sample has about 130,000 clones on record, roughly 90% of them singletons. The top ten constitute roughly 6.3% of the sample. The sequences come from peripheral blood, collected on day 0 of AZD1222 vaccination. The receptors originated from an adult in good health.

The chain has TRBV29-1 and TRBJ2-3, with 9 bases identical to TRBD1. From germline, CDR1 is SQVTM and CDR2 ANQGSEA. The CDR3 extends over 16 amino acids. V was pared by 5 bases and J by 5 bases, with 14 bases of the junction left unmatched. CDR3 sequence: CSVLGGDREDIDTQYF. As DNA, the CDR3 is TGCAGCGTTCTTGGGGGGGACAGGGAGGACATAGATACGCAGTATTTT.

The chain links TRBV24-1 to TRBJ1-4; 8 nucleotides line up with TRBD1. In germline, CDR1 is KGHDR, CDR2 SFDVKD. This CDR3 is 15 amino acids long. Losses at the gene ends were 4 bases for V and 2 bases for J; bases not matched to a gene: 2. CDR3 protein: CATSDRQGTNEKLFF. For the CDR3, the DNA is TGTGCCACCAGTGACCGACAGGGGACTAATGAAAAACTGTTTTTT.

This chain connects TRBV5-5 to TRBJ2-7, with D tentatively TRBD1 (5 bases). Per the germline V gene, CDR1 is SGHKS and CDR2 is YYEKEE (reference sequence). The CDR3 runs 13 residues. The V and J ends lost 0 bases and 6 bases respectively, with 10 bases between them. The CDR3 coding sequence is TGTGCCAGCAGCTTGGAATGGGGCGGCGAGCAGTACTTC. This codes for CASSLEWGGEQYF.

This chain links TRBV5-4 with TRBJ2-5; 7 bases are a match to TRBD1. The V gene end was trimmed by 3 bases and the J gene end by 2 bases; junction bases not matched to a gene: 7. This CDR3 has 15 residues. Germline CDR1 reads SGHNT; CDR2 reads YYREEE (reference sequence). In DNA form, the CDR3 reads TGTGCCAGCAGCTACGCCGGGACAGAGCAAGAGACCCAGTACTTC. This gives the protein CASSYAGTEQETQYF.

The chain couples TRBV6-5 to TRBJ1-1; D is uncertain. This CDR3 spans 11 amino acids. V was clipped by 8 bases and J by 4 bases, with 8 bases between them. Germline values: CDR1 MNHEY, CDR2 SVGAGI. CDR3 DNA sequence: TGTGCCAGCGCCCGGAGCACTGAAGCTTTCTTT. Protein: CASARSTEAFF.

This clone was observed a single time. The chain is built from TRBV12-5 and TRBJ1-2; possibly TRBD1 for D (5 bases). Germline V CDR1 and CDR2: LGHNT, FRNRAP. This CDR3 is built from 15 residues. With 0 bases removed from V and 5 bases from J, the gap between germline ends came to 13 bases. Here the CDR3 reads CASGLVDSRIYGYTF. The CDR3, as DNA: TGTGCTAGTGGTTTGGTCGACAGTCGGATTTATGGCTACACCTTC.

The chain uses TRBV15 and TRBJ2-1; TRBD1 agrees at 10 bases. Germline values: CDR1 LNHNV, CDR2 YYDKDF (reference sequence). The CDR3 length is 17 residues. V shed 4 bases, J shed 2 bases, and the junction held 8 bases outside the gene matches. The CDR3 coding sequence is TGTGCCACCAGCAAAGATTCGGGACAGGGGCCCTACAATGAGCAGTTCTTC. Translating it yields CATSKDSGQGPYNEQFF. The complete variable domain, with remaining parts taken from reference TRBV15 and TRBJ2-1, reads DAMVIQNPRYQVTQFGKPVTLSCSQTLNHNVMYWYQQKSSQAPKLLFHYYDKDFNNEADTPDNFQSRRPNTSFCFLDIRSPGLGDTAMYLCATSKDSGQGPYNEQFFGPGTRLTVL.

This chain links TRBV21-1 with TRBJ1-5; no DNA check was done on the table's D call, TRBD1. TRBV21-1 is deemed a pseudogene. The CDR3 contains 13 residues. CDR3 nucleotides: TGTGCCAGGGGGGACAGGGAGGGTCAGCCCCAGCATTTT. It codes for CARGDREGQPQHF.

The gene calls are TRBV19 and TRBJ1-5, with unresolved D. The germline CDR1 and CDR2 sequences are LNHDA and SQIVND (reference sequence). Trimming removed 1 base at V and 0 bases at J, with 4 bases between. This CDR3 has 14 residues. For the CDR3, the DNA is TGTGCCAGTAGTATAGCACCTAGCAATCAGCCCCAGCATTTT. It translates to CASSIAPSNQPQHF.

The rearrangement uses TRBV7-9 and TRBJ2-7; no reliable D call. Germline V gene sequence: CDR1 SEHNR, CDR2 FQNEAQ (reference sequence). This CDR3 region has 13 residues. The V and J ends lost 3 bases and 3 bases respectively, with 9 bases between them. CDR3: CASSLNTDYEQYF. The DNA of the CDR3 is TGTGCCAGCAGCTTGAACACCGACTACGAGCAGTACTTC.

The sample holds a few counts of this clone. This chain links TRBV29-1 with TRBJ1-3; TRBD1 might be the D (5 bases). Germline V gives CDR1 SQVTM, CDR2 ANQGSEA. The CDR3 is 15 amino acids. Trimming shortened V by 7 bases and J by 3 bases, and 19 bases separated the two germline ends. In DNA form, the CDR3 reads TGCAGCGCCTCACCGGGACTTCAGTATGGAAACACCATATATTTT. This gives the protein CSASPGLQYGNTIYF.

The gene calls are TRBV3-1 (or the pseudogene TRBV3-2) and TRBJ2-7; D call uncertain. The length of the CDR3 is 14 residues. The germline CDR1 and CDR2 sequences are LGHDT and YNNKEL (reference sequence). V was clipped by 2 bases and J by 3 bases, with 11 bases between them. The CDR3 spells CASSQNSGYYEQYF. Here the CDR3 DNA reads TGTGCCAGCAGCCAAAATTCAGGATACTACGAGCAGTACTTC.

The chain links TRBV15 to TRBJ1-2; D not resolved. Germline V gene sequence: CDR1 LNHNV, CDR2 YYDKDF (reference sequence). Deletions cut 0 bases from V and 2 bases from J, with 13 bases between. This CDR3 comprises 16 residues. CDR3 sequence reads: CATSRDVSGGNYGYTF. CDR3 nucleotides: TGTGCCACCAGCAGAGATGTCTCGGGTGGGAACTATGGCTACACCTTC.

The genes are TRBV5-5 and TRBJ2-3; TRBD2 matches 9 bases. From germline, CDR1 is SGHKS and CDR2 YYEKEE (reference sequence). J was trimmed by 3 bases and V by 4 bases; bases with no gene match: 12. CDR3 size: 17 residues. The CDR3 nucleotides are TGTGCCAGCAGCGGACCGGGACTAGCAATGGGAACAGATACGCAGTATTTT. It yields the protein CASSGPGLAMGTDTQYF.

The V and J genes are TRBV30 and TRBJ1-6, with D maybe TRBD1 (5 bases). Trimming cost V 4 bases and J 1 base, with 8 bases left between them. Looked up from germline, CDR1 is GTSNPN and CDR2 is SVGIG (reference sequence). The CDR3 is 14 residues long. CDR3 in DNA: TGTGCCTGGACCAGGGCATCCTATAATTCACCCCTCCACTTT. Translation: CAWTRASYNSPLHF.

This chain joins TRBV5-8 and TRBJ1-1, with 7 bases matching TRBD1. This CDR3 is built from 15 residues. V shed 4 bases, J shed 5 bases, and the junction held 11 bases outside the gene matches. Germline V gene sequence: CDR1 SGHTS, CDR2 YDEGEE. This chain's CDR3 is CASSQTRQGRTEAFF. Here the CDR3 DNA reads TGTGCCAGCAGCCAGACCCGACAGGGCAGGACTGAAGCTTTCTTT.

The CDR3 sequence: CASSPTGLPLHF. In DNA, the CDR3 is TGTGCCAGCAGCCCCACAGGTCTACCCCTCCACTTT. V is TRBV7-2 and J is TRBJ1-6, with D perhaps matching TRBD1 (5 bases). The length of the CDR3 is 12 residues. V shed 5 bases and J shed 12 bases, with 11 bases lying between them. Germline values: CDR1 SGHTA, CDR2 FQGNSA.

This clone has just one count. V and J are TRBV2 and TRBJ2-7; possibly TRBD2 for D (5 bases). V was trimmed by 8 bases and J by 6 bases, leaving 20 bases between them. The CDR3 runs to 14 residues. CDR1 SNHLY and CDR2 FYNNEI come from the germline V gene. CDR3 nucleotide sequence: TGTGCCAGCGGTGCAATCCCCCCGCTAGCCGAGCAGTACTTC. Translated: CASGAIPPLAEQYF.

V gene TRBV6-6 combines with J gene TRBJ1-3, with D possibly matching TRBD1 (5 bases). Germline CDR1 and CDR2: MNHNY and SVGAGI (reference sequence). Between the trimmed V and J ends, which lost 2 bases and 0 bases, there was a span of 8 bases. The CDR3 runs 15 residues. CDR3 in amino acids: CASSYQGSSGNTIYF. DNA of the CDR3: TGTGCCAGCAGTTACCAGGGAAGCTCTGGAAACACCATATATTTT.

The chain joins TRBV2 to TRBJ2-3; D remains ambiguous. The germline CDR1 and CDR2 sequences are SNHLY and FYNNEI. V shed 4 bases and J shed 2 bases, with 4 bases lying between them. This CDR3 region has 12 residues. The chain's CDR3 is CASSGDTDTQYF. The CDR3 DNA follows: TGTGCCAGCAGTGGTGACACAGATACGCAGTATTTT.

DNA for the CDR3: TGCGCCAGCAGCATCACAGGGGGACCCACTGAAGCTTTCTTT. Protein product: CASSITGGPTEAFF. V is TRBV5-1 and J is TRBJ1-1, with 8 bases aligning to TRBD1. Germline assignment: CDR1 SGHRS and CDR2 YFSETQ. V dropped 4 bases and J dropped 4; count of bases not matched to a gene: 6. The CDR3 has 14 residues. The full variable domain, rest sourced from reference TRBV5-1 and TRBJ1-1, is KAGVTQTPRYLIKTRGQQVTLSCSPISGHRSVSWYQQTPGQGLQFLFEYFSETQRNKGNFPGRFSGRQFSNSRSEMNVSTLELGDSALYLCASSITGGPTEAFFGQGTRLTVV.